This is a list of T cell receptor beta chains from one sample in a study of shared clonotypes between healthy human individuals. Libraries were prepared by immunoSEQ multiplex PCR; TCRdb keeps only in-frame clonotypes and omits some of them. The sample has about 2.1 million clones, 85% to 95% seen once; the top ten hold around 1.7%. Sequencing input: naive CD8+ T cells from PBMCs. These receptors were collected from a man between 18 and 35 years old in good health. Some clones in this sample may be carry-over from other donors' samples. Both conserved end residues are part of each CDR3. A D gene is named only where the DNA matches it firmly. Some rows mark clone size as missing; the rest say once, few, many or name a class of expanded clone.

V	D	J	size	DNA	CDR3
TRBV29-1	TRBD1	TRBJ2-3	NA	TGCAGCGTTGAATCGGTTAGGGGGCCGGAGCAAGCAGATACGCAGTATTTT	CSVESVRGPEQADTQYF
TRBV28	NA	TRBJ1-2	NA	TGTGCCAGCAGTTTTGGGATTGGCAGAATTGGCTACACCTTC	CASSFGIGRIGYTF
TRBV13	NA	TRBJ2-1	NA	TGTGCCAGCAGCCCGAGGGTAGCTGTGAGCTCCTACAATGAGCAGTTCTTC	CASSPRVAVSSYNEQFF
TRBV9	NA	TRBJ1-2	NA	TGTGCCAGCAGCTCGACACGGGCAAACTATGGCTACACCTTC	CASSSTRANYGYTF
TRBV5-5	NA	TRBJ1-2	NA	TGTGCCAGCAGCTCCCGGACGGTTATAAATGGCTACACCTTC	CASSSRTVINGYTF
TRBV7-9	TRBD2	TRBJ2-1	NA	TGTGCCAGCAGCCGACTAGCGGGTGCCTACAATGAGCAGTTCTTC	CASSRLAGAYNEQFF
TRBV11-2	NA	TRBJ2-3	NA	TGTGCCAGCAGCTCCGCCCAGTCCCAAGATACGCAGTATTTT	CASSSAQSQDTQYF
TRBV4-3	NA	TRBJ2-7	NA	TGCGCCAGCAGCCAAGACAGGGGTTTCTACGAGCAGTACTTC	CASSQDRGFYEQYF
TRBV5-1	TRBD2	TRBJ2-1	NA	TGCGCCAGCAGCCTTATCCGGGTTTCGGGACTAGCGGGAGGCAGGGCCTACAATGAGCAGTTCTTC	CASSLIRVSGLAGGRAYNEQFF
TRBV6-6	TRBD1	TRBJ2-5	NA	TGTGCCAGCAGACCCGGGACAGGGCGAGAGACCCAGTACTTC	CASRPGTGRETQYF
TRBV27	TRBD1	TRBJ1-2	NA	TGTGCCAGCAGTTTAAGGGGACAGGGGCCTTACACCTTC	CASSLRGQGPYTF
TRBV5-1	NA	TRBJ2-7	NA	TGCGCCAGCAGGCGTTCTCCGACAGCTATCCACGAGCAGTACTTC	CASRRSPTAIHEQYF
TRBV19	NA	TRBJ2-1	NA	TGTGCCAGTACCGGGGACATAACCTACAATGAGCAGTTCTTC	CASTGDITYNEQFF
TRBV7-9	TRBD1	TRBJ2-3	NA	TGTGCCAGCAGCCTCCGAAGGACAGGGGGCCCAGATACGCAGTATTTT	CASSLRRTGGPDTQYF
TRBV6-4	NA	TRBJ1-2	NA	TGTGCCAGCAGTGACTCTGGATCTCGTGGCTACACCTTC	CASSDSGSRGYTF
TRBV6-5	TRBD1	TRBJ1-5	NA	TGTGCCAGCAGTCCAGGGGGTGACAATCAGCCCCAGCATTTT	CASSPGGDNQPQHF
TRBV7-9	NA	TRBJ2-5	NA	TGTGCCAGCAGCTTCCCGGGCAGCAAAGAGACCCAGTACTTC	CASSFPGSKETQYF
TRBV10-1	NA	TRBJ2-3	NA	TGCGCCAGCAGTGAAGGAGGTAGGCAGTATTTT	CASSEGGRQYF
TRBV10-3	TRBD1	TRBJ1-3	NA	TGTGCCATCAGCGAGGGACAGGGGAAGGGAAACACCATATATTTT	CAISEGQGKGNTIYF
TRBV25-1	TRBD1	TRBJ1-5	NA	TGTGCCAGCAGTGATATACAGGGGGATCAGCCCCAGCATTTT	CASSDIQGDQPQHF
TRBV27	NA	TRBJ1-1	NA	TGTGCCAGCAGTCCGTTGGACAGTAACACTGAAGCTTTCTTT	CASSPLDSNTEAFF
TRBV2	NA	TRBJ1-5	NA	TGTGCCAGCACCCAAGGAGACAGCAATCAGCCCCAGCATTTT	CASTQGDSNQPQHF
TRBV11-2	NA	TRBJ1-4	NA	TGTGCCAGCAGCTTAGTCAACGGGGGCAGAACTAATGAAAAACTGTTTTTT	CASSLVNGGRTNEKLFF
TRBV7-3	NA	TRBJ2-1	NA	TGTGCCAGCAGCCTCGCAGGGTCAGCGGCCTACAATGAGCAGTTCTTC	CASSLAGSAAYNEQFF
TRBV19	TRBD1	TRBJ2-3	NA	TGTGCCAGTAGTCCGACAGGGGTACGCACAGATACGCAGTATTTT	CASSPTGVRTDTQYF
TRBV27	NA	TRBJ2-7	NA	TGTGCCAGCAGCGCGGGACTTACCTACGAGCAGTACTTC	CASSAGLTYEQYF
TRBV9	NA	TRBJ2-7	NA	TGTGCCAGCAGCGTAGCCGGGACCTCCTACGAGCAGTACTTC	CASSVAGTSYEQYF
TRBV27	NA	TRBJ1-3	NA	TGTGCCAGCAGTCAAAGGGTAGGGTCAGACACCATATATTTT	CASSQRVGSDTIYF
TRBV27	NA	TRBJ1-1	NA	TGTGCCAGCTCAGTTTACGGGGGCGAAGGGTTTACTGAAGCTTTCTTT	CASSVYGGEGFTEAFF
TRBV7-9	NA	TRBJ2-2	NA	TGTGCCAGCAGTTCCTCCTGGACCGACACCGGGGAGCTGTTTTTT	CASSSSWTDTGELFF
TRBV7-2	NA	TRBJ1-3	NA	TGTGCCAGCAGCTTTCTGGCGCTTGGATCGGGAGGAAACACCATATATTTT	CASSFLALGSGGNTIYF
TRBV5-1	NA	TRBJ2-7	NA	TGCGCCAGCAGCTTGGATCCGGGACCGAACTACGAGCAGTACTTC	CASSLDPGPNYEQYF
TRBV6-5	TRBD1	TRBJ1-1	NA	TGTGCCAGCAGACGCCGGGACAGGGGTTCTGAAGCTTTCTTT	CASRRRDRGSEAFF
TRBV7-9	TRBD1	TRBJ2-2	NA	TGTGCCAGCAGCTCCATACGGACAGGGGGAAGTATCACCGGGGAGCTGTTTTTT	CASSSIRTGGSITGELFF
TRBV7-8	TRBD2	TRBJ2-7	NA	TGTGCCAGCAGCTTAGTGTCGCGGGAGGGCGACGAGCAGTACTTC	CASSLVSREGDEQYF
TRBV4-1	TRBD1	TRBJ1-1	NA	TGCGCCAGCAGCCAAAAACAGGGGTCTGAAGCTTTCTTT	CASSQKQGSEAFF
TRBV5-8	NA	TRBJ1-2	NA	TGTGCCAGCAGGCTCAGGGACTACACCTTC	CASRLRDYTF
TRBV5-5	NA	TRBJ2-2	NA	TGTGCCAGCAGCTTGGGACCTACAGGAGGGACCGGGGAGCTGTTTTTT	CASSLGPTGGTGELFF
TRBV27	NA	TRBJ1-2	NA	TGTGCCAGCAGTTTGTCCGGAAACTATGGCTACACCTTC	CASSLSGNYGYTF
TRBV6-1	NA	TRBJ1-2	NA	TGTGCCAGCAGTGCCCCCGGCGTGGCCTATGGCTACACCTTC	CASSAPGVAYGYTF
TRBV4-1	NA	TRBJ2-1	NA	TGCGCCAGCAGCCAAGTGCCCGGGACCGCGGGGTGGTCTGAGCAGTTCTTC	CASSQVPGTAGWSEQFF
TRBV5-8	TRBD1	TRBJ2-7	NA	TGTGCCAGCAGCTTGGAGGGACAGGGAACCTACGAGCAGTACTTC	CASSLEGQGTYEQYF
TRBV5-6	NA	TRBJ2-7	NA	TGTGCCAGCAGCCCGATGGACGGGCCTAGCTCCTACGAGCAGTACTTC	CASSPMDGPSSYEQYF
TRBV11-1	NA	TRBJ1-3	NA	TGTGCCAGCAGCTTAGACAGCTTCTCTGGAAACACCATATATTTT	CASSLDSFSGNTIYF
TRBV7-9	TRBD1	TRBJ1-4	NA	TGTGCCACAGGGACAGAAGGCGCAACTAATGAAAAACTGTTTTTT	CATGTEGATNEKLFF
TRBV5-4	NA	TRBJ2-3	NA	TGTGCCAGCAGCTTGCGATTTGCAGATACGCAGTATTTT	CASSLRFADTQYF
TRBV27	NA	TRBJ2-3	NA	TGTGCCAGCAGTTACGTTCCGGGACTCGGAGCAGATACGCAGTATTTT	CASSYVPGLGADTQYF
TRBV7-9	NA	TRBJ2-1	NA	TGTGCCAGCAGCTTTGATCTGGGGCGCCCCGATGAGCAGTTCTTC	CASSFDLGRPDEQFF
TRBV7-8	TRBD1	TRBJ1-4	NA	TGTGCCAGCAGCCCAAGGACAGGGAGTAACGAAAAACTGTTTTTT	CASSPRTGSNEKLFF
TRBV4-3	NA	TRBJ2-7	NA	TGCGCCAGCAGCCAAGATGTCGCCGACTACGAGCAGTACTTC	CASSQDVADYEQYF
TRBV28	TRBD1	TRBJ2-1	once	TGTGCCAGCAGTTTCGAGGACAGGGTTAATGGTGAGCAGTTCTTC	CASSFEDRVNGEQFF
TRBV7-6	NA	TRBJ2-1	NA	TGTGCCAGCAGCTTACATCTAAGCCGGAGCTCCTACAATGAGCAGTTCTTC	CASSLHLSRSSYNEQFF